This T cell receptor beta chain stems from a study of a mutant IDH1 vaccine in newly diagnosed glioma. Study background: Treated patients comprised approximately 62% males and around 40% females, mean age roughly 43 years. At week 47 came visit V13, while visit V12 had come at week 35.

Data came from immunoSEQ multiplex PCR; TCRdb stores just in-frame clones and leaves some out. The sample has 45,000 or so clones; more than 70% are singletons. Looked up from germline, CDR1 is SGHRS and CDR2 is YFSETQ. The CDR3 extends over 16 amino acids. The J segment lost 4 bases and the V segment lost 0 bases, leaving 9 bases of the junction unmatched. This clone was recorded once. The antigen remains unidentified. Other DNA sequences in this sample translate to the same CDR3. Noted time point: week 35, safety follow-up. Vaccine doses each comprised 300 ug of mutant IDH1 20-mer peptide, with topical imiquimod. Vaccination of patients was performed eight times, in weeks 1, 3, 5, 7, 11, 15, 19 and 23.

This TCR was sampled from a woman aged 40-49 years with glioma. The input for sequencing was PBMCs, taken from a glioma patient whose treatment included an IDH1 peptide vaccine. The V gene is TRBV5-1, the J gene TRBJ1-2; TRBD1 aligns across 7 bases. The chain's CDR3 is CASSLALGGAGYGYTF. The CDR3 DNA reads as TGCGCCAGCAGCTTGGCCTTAGGGGGCGCCGGCTATGGCTACACCTTC.